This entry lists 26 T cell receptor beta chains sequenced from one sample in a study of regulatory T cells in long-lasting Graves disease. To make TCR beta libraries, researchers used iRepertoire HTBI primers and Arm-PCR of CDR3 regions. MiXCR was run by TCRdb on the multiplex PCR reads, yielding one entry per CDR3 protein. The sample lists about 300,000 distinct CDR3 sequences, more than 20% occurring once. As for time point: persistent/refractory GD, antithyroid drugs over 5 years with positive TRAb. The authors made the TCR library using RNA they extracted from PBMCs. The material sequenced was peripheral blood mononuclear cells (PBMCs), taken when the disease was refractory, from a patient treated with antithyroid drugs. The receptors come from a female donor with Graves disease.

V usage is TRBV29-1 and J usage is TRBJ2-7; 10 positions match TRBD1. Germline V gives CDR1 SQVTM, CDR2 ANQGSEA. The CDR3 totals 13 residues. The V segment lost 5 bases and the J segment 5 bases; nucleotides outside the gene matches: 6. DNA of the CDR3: TGCAGCGTTTCGGACAGGGGGAATAACGAGCAGTACTTC. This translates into CSVSDRGNNEQYF.

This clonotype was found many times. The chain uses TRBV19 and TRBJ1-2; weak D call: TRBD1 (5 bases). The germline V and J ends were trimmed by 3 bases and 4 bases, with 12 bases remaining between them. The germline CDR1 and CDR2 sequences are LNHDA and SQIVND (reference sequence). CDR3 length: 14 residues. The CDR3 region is CASSMTALVYGYTF. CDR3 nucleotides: TGTGCCAGTAGTATGACAGCCTTGGTCTATGGCTACACCTTC.

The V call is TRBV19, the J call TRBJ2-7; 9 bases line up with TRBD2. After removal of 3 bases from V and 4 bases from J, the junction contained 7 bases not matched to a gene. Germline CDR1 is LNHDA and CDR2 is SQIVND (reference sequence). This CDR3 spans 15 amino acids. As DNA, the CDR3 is TGTGCCAGTAGTATTTCAGCGGGAGGCCTATACGAGCAGTACTTC. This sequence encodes CASSISAGGLYEQYF.

The CDR3: CSARDSASGRGPYEQYF. The CDR3 DNA is TGCAGTGCTAGAGATTCGGCTAGCGGGAGGGGCCCCTACGAGCAGTACTTC. The V call is TRBV20-1, the J call TRBJ2-7; 12 bases agree with TRBD2. Germline trimming cut 0 bases from V and 2 bases from J; bases unmatched to any gene: 8. Looked up from germline, CDR1 is DFQATT and CDR2 is SNEGSKA (reference sequence). The CDR3 has 17 residues.

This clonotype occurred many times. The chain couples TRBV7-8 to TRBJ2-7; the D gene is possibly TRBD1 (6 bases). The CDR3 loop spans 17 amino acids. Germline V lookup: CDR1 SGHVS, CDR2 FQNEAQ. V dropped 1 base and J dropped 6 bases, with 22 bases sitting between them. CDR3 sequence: CASSLELTGYKKGEQYF. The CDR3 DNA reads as TGTGCCAGCAGCTTAGAACTGACAGGTTACAAGAAAGGCGAGCAGTACTTC.

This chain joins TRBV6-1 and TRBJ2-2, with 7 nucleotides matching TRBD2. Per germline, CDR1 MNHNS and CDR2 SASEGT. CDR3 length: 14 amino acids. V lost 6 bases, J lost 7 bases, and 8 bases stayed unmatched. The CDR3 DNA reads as TGTGCCAGCAGCCCCGGACTAGAGGTCGGGGAGCTGTTTTTT. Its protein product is CASSPGLEVGELFF.

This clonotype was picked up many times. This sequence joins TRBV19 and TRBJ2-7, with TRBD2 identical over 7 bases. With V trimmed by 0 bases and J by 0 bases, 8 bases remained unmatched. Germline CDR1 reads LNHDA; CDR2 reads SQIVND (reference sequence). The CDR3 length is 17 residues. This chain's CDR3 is CASSIEVSSGVSYEQYF. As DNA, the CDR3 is TGTGCCAGTAGTATAGAAGTGTCTAGCGGAGTCTCCTACGAGCAGTACTTC.

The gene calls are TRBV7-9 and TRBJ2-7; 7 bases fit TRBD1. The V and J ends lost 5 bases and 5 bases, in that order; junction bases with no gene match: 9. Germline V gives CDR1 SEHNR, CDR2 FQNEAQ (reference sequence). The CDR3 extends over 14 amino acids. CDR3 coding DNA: TGTGCCAGCAGCATAGACAGGGCTACCCACGAGCAGTACTTC. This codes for CASSIDRATHEQYF.

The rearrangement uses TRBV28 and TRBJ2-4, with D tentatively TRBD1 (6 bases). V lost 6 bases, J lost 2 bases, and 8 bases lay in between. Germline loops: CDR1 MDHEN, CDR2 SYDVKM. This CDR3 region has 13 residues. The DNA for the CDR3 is TGTGCCAGCAGCAGGGGTTCCAAAAACATTCAGTACTTC. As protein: CASSRGSKNIQYF.

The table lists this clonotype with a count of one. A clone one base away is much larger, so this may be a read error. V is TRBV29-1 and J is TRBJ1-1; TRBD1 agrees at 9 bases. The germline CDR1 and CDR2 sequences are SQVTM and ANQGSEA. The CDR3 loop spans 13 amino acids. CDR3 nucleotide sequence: TGCAACGTTGAAGAGGGACAGGGCACTGAAGCTTTCTTT. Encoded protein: CNVEEGQGTEAFF.

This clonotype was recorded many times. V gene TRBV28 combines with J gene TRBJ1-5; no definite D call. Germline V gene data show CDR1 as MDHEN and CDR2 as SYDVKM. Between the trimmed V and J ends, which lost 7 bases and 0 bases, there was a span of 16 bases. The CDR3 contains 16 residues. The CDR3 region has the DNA TGTGCCAGCACTCGCCCCGGACGGTATAGCAATCAGCCCCAGCATTTT. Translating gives CASTRPGRYSNQPQHF.

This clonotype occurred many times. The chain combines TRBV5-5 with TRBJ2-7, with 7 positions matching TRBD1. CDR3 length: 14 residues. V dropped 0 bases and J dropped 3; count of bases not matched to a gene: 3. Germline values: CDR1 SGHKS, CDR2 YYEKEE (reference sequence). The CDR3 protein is CASSLDRTGYEQYF. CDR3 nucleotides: TGTGCCAGCAGCTTGGACAGGACAGGCTACGAGCAGTACTTC.

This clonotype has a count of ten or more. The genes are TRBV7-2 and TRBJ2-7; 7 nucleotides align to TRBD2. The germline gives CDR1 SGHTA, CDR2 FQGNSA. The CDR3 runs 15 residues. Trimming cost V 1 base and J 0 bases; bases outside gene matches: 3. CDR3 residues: CASSLGAGYSYEQYF. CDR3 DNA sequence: TGTGCCAGCAGCTTAGGAGCGGGATACTCCTACGAGCAGTACTTC.

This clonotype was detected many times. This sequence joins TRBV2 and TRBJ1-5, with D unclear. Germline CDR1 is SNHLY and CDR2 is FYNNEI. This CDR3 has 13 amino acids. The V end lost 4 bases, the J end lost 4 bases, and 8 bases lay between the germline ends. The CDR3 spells CASSVLDNQPQHF. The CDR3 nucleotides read TGTGCCAGCAGTGTTCTGGATAATCAGCCCCAGCATTTT. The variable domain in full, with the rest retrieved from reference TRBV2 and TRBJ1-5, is EPEVTQTPSHQVTQMGQEVILRCVPISNHLYFYWYRQILGQKVEFLVSFYNNEISEKSEIFDDQFSVERPDGSNFTLKIRSTKLEDSAMYFCASSVLDNQPQHFGDGTRLSIL.

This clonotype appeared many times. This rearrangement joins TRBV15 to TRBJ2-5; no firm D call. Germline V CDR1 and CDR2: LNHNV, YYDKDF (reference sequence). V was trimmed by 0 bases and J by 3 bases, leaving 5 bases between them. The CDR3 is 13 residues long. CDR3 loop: CATSRDPEETQYF. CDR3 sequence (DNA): TGTGCCACCAGCAGAGACCCGGAAGAGACCCAGTACTTC.

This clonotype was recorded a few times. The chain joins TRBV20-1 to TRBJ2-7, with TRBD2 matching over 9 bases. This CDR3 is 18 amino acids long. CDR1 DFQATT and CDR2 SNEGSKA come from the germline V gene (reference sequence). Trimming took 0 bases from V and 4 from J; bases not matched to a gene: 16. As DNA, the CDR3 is TGCAGTGCTAGAGATCTCGCGGGAGGGCCAATAGGAGGGTACGAGCAGTACTTC. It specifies CSARDLAGGPIGGYEQYF.

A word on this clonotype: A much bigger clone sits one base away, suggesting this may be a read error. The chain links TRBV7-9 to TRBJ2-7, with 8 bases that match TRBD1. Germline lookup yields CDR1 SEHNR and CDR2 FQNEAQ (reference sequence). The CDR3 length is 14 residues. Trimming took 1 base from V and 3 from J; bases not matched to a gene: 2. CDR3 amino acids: CASSLDRGVYEQYF. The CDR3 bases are TGTGCCAGCAGCTTAGACAGGGGGGTCTACGAGCAGTACTTC.

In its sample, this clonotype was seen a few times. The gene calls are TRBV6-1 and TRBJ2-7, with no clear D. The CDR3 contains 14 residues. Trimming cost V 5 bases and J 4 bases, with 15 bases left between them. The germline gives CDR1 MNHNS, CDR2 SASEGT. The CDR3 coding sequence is TGTGCCAGCAGTCCTACATTACCCCCTTACGAGCAGTACTTC. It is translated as CASSPTLPPYEQYF.

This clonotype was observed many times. The CDR3 region has the DNA TGCAGTGCCCGACAGGTCAATAGCAATCAGCCCCAGCATTTT. It encodes CSARQVNSNQPQHF. This sequence joins TRBV20-1 and TRBJ1-5; D is perhaps TRBD1 (6 bases). The CDR3 is 14 residues long. Trimming took 6 bases from V and 0 from J, leaving 12 bases between them. Germline V lookup: CDR1 DFQATT, CDR2 SNEGSKA (reference sequence).

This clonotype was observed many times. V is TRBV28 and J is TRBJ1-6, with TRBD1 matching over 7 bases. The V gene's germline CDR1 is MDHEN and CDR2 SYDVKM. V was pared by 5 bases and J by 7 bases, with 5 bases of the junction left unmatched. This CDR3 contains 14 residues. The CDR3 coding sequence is TGTGCCAGCAGTCGACAGGGTTTGAATTCACCCCTCCACTTT. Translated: CASSRQGLNSPLHF.

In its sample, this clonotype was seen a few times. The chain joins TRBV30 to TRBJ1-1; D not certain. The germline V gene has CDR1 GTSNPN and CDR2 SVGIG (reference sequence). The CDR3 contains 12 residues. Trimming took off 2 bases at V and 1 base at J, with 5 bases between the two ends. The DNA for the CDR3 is TGTGCCTGGAGTAAAACGAACACTGAAGCTTTCTTT. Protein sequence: CAWSKTNTEAFF.

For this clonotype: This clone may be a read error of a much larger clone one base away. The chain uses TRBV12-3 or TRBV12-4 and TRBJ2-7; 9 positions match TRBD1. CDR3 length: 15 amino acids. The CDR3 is CASSPLRQGVEERYF. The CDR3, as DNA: TGTGCCAGCAGTCCTCTCAGACAGGGGGTTGAAGAGCGGTACTTC.

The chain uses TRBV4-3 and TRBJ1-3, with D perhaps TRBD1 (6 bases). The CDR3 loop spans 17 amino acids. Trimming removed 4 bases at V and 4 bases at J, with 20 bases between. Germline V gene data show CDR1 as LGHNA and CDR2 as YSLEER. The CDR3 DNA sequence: TGCGCCAGCAGCCCGGACAGACAGAAGACCCACGGAAACACCATATATTTT. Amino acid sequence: CASSPDRQKTHGNTIYF.

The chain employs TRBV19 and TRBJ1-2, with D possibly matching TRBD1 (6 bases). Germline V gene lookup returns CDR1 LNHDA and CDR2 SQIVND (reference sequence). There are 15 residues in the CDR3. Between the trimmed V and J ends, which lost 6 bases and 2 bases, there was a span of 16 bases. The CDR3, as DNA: TGTGCCAGTAGGGGCCAACAGGGCATCAACTATGGCTACACCTTC. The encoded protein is CASRGQQGINYGYTF.

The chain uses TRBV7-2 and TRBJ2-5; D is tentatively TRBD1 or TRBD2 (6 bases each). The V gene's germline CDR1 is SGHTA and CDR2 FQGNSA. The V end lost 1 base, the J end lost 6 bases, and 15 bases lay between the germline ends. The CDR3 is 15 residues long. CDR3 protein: CASSLEGVGGQTQYF. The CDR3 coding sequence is TGTGCCAGCAGCTTAGAGGGGGTGGGGGGCCAGACCCAGTACTTC.

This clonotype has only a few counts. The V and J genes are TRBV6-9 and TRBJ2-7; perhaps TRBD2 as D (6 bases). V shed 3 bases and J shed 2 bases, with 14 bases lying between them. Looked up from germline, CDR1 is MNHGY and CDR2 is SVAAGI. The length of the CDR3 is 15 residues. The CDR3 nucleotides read TGTGCCAGCAGTTACGCGTACGGGGGAACCTACGAGCAGTACTTC. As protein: CASSYAYGGTYEQYF.